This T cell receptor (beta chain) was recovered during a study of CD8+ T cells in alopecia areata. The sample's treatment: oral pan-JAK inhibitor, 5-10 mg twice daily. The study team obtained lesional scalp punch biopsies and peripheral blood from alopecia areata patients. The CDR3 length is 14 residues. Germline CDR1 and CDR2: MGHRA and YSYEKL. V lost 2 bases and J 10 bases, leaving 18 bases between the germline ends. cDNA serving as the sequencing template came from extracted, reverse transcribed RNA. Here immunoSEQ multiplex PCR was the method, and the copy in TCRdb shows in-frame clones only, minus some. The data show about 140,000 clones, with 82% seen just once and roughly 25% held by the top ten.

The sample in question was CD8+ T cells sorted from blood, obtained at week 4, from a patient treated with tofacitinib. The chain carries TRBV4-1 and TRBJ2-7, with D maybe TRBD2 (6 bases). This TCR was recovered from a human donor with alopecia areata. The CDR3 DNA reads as TGCGCCAGCAGCCAACGGAGGGCAGGGACCGACCAGTACTTC. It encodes CASSQRRAGTDQYF.